This T cell receptor (beta chain) emerged from a study of shared T cell receptors in the human thymus. Trimming removed 0 bases at V and 2 bases at J, with 11 bases between. The germline V gene encodes CDR1 SGHNT and CDR2 YYREEE (reference sequence). The length of the CDR3 is 15 residues. TCRdb's copy holds only in-frame clones and misses some; the assay was immunoSEQ multiplex PCR. The table records some 400,000 clones, just under 95% of them present only once. The specimen sequenced was thymocytes. This clonotype was obtained from a human donor. The chain uses TRBV5-4 and TRBJ2-5; no clear D gene. The CDR3 DNA reads as TGTGCCAGCAGCTTGGGTGGATGGGTACAAGAGACCCAGTACTTC. Protein sequence: CASSLGGWVQETQYF.